The present T cell receptor beta chain was sequenced within a study of blood T cell repertoires in COVID-19. Sequencing was performed with immunoSEQ multiplex PCR; in TCRdb, only in-frame clones are kept and a portion is missing. Among 350,000 to 550,000 clones listed, about 85% were seen once. V shed 5 bases, J shed 4 bases, and the junction held 7 bases outside the gene matches. CDR1 and CDR2 from the germline V gene are SGHTA and FQGNSA. CDR3 size: 15 residues. The sequence derives from a woman under 30 with acute COVID-19. Sequences were obtained from PBMCs or T cells enriched from blood (not recorded which). The chain uses TRBV7-2 and TRBJ2-1; TRBD2 matches 8 bases. This CDR3 is CASSRSGSIYNEQFF. CDR3 nucleotide sequence: TGTGCCAGCAGCCGGAGCGGGAGTATTTACAATGAGCAGTTCTTC.